The present entry profiles one T cell receptor (beta chain) with its context. This sample is drawn from a study of cytomegalovirus exposure and HLA in healthy donors. Primers for the PCR totalled 60 Vbeta and 13 Jbeta. Profiling relied on immunoSEQ multiplex PCR, and the TCRdb table lists in-frame clones only, not all of them. The table records about 120,000 clones, about 80% of them present only once. Specimen: PBMCs. The receptor was isolated from a woman between 18 and 29 years old in good health and CMV-seronegative.

This CDR3 is CASSGSGGGIHEQFF. The CDR3 DNA is TGTGCCAGCAGCGGGAGCGGGGGGGGGATCCATGAGCAGTTCTTC. The rearrangement links TRBV11-2 to TRBJ2-1, with 10 positions matching TRBD2. The CDR3 loop spans 15 amino acids. From germline, CDR1 is SGHAT and CDR2 FQNNGV. The V and J ends lost 5 bases and 8 bases, in that order; junction bases with no gene match: 9.